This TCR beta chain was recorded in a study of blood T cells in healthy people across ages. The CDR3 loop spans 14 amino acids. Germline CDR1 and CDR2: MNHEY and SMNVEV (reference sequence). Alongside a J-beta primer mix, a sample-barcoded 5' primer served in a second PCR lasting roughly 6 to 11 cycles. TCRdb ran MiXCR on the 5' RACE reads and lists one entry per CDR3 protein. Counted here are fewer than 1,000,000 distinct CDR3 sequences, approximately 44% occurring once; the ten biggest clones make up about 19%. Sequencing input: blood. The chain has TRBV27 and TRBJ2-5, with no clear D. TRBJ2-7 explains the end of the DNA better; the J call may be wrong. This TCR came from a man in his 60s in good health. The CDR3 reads CASSSLGKTYEQYF. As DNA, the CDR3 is TGTGCCAGCAGTTCCTTGGGGAAAACCTACGAGCAGTACTTC.